This T cell receptor beta chain emerged from a study of T-cell memory formation after mild COVID-19. Study details: Across donors, TCR clusters were largely donor specific. Notes on the study in general: Later expanders leaned CD4+, whereas day 15 to 85 contracting clones were balanced CD4/CD8. Clones which contracted sat mainly in CM and EM if CD4+, and in EMRA if CD8+.

Deletions cut 3 bases from V and 5 bases from J, with 16 bases between. The CDR3 spans 15 residues. The germline V gene encodes CDR1 MGHRA and CDR2 YSYEKL. This clonotype was picked up a small number of times. The antigen is unknown. Researchers used 5'RACE with constant-segment primers to make TCR alpha and TCR beta cDNA libraries that carry sample barcodes and UMIs. TCRdb recomputed calls from the 5' RACE reads with MiXCR, one row per CDR3 protein. The profile shows 270,000 or so distinct CDR3 sequences, over 15% of them singletons. Sequenced material: PBMCs or a T cell subset sorted from them (not recorded which). This TCR was recovered from a man aged 18 to 29 who had mild COVID-19 (a few samples of this study predate the infection). Cell type and time point are not known. The rearrangement joins TRBV4-1 to TRBJ2-5, with D uncertain. This chain's CDR3 is CASSHLPLSGETQYF. CDR3 bases: TGCGCCAGCAGCCACCTACCCCTTAGTGGGGAGACCCAGTACTTC.